Below, one TCR beta chain is given with its context. Only a few counts were recorded for this clone. Its antigen remains undetermined. No base-level quality is on record; no much larger clone is a single base apart. The data were taken from a study of blood T cell repertoires in COVID-19 (dated by TCRdb to 2020 to 2021). The study in broad terms: Samples from collaborators originated in the United States, Italy and Spain and spanned both the acute and convalescent phases of COVID-19. Samples were obtained from the ongoing ImmuneRACE study (first 160 participants) and from 1,200 or so subjects provided by 6 global collaborators. Where available, HLA class I and class II types were obtained from metadata supplied by the sample provider rather than from assay-based typing. Subjects who had been exposed to COVID-19, were actively infected with it, or had recovered from it provided the deeply sampled blood TCRbeta repertoires that made up the dataset. Sample metadata almost always included a de-identified subject ID, COVID-19 status, age in years and sex. The repertoires were made available in a free public database intended to serve as a resource for research on the immune response to SARS-CoV-2. The material from the prospective study consisted of cDNA or gDNA derived from T cells, B-cell-depleted T cells, or PBMCs.

TCRbeta CDR3 regions were amplified from genomic DNA by means of the immunoSEQ Assay, a bias-controlled multiplex PCR. Regarding the original processing steps: The number of nucleated cells in each sample was estimated by amplification of reference gene primers within the assay. To quantify the absolute abundance of each unique TCRbeta CDR3 rearrangement, sequence reads were collapsed and filtered. Productive Simpson clonality was computed per sample as the square root of Simpson's diversity index over productive rearrangements. TCRdb mirrors the immuneACCESS table, restricted to in-frame sequences. Some clones are absent from its copies; in checked studies, under half trace to an unresolved V gene, and the reason for the others is unknown. The D gene and trimming were derived from the DNA, and the V and J assignments and clone size from that table. The sample table records about 83,000 clones; 70% to 90% of these occur just once. The top ten clonotypes cover more than 4.5% of the sample.

In the germline V gene (reference sequence), CDR1 corresponds to LNHDA and CDR2 to SQIVND. Measured from the cysteine to the phenylalanine, the CDR3 is 15 residues long. The retained sequence is limited to the CDR3, 45 bases, with the frame set at the first base. After removal of 8 bases from V and 6 bases from J, the junction retains 11 bases not matched to a gene. Results the study describes overall, beyond this receptor: The quantity of clinical and demographic metadata differed by source and by participant and was supplied without curation.

Collaborating institutions collected whole blood in K2EDTA tubes following their own protocols. Collaborator samples were shipped for TCRbeta analysis as frozen whole blood, isolated PBMCs, or DNA extracted from either sample type. The specimen sequenced was peripheral blood. The V gene is TRBV19 and the J gene is TRBJ2-2; TRBD2 lines up with 8 middle nucleotides. The receptor was derived from a man aged 55-75 years with acute or convalescent COVID-19. The CDR3 has the sequence CASSIFAGGPGELFF. The nucleotide sequence reads as follows: TGTGCCAGTTCCATTTTCGCGGGGGGACCCGGGGAGCTGTTTTTT.